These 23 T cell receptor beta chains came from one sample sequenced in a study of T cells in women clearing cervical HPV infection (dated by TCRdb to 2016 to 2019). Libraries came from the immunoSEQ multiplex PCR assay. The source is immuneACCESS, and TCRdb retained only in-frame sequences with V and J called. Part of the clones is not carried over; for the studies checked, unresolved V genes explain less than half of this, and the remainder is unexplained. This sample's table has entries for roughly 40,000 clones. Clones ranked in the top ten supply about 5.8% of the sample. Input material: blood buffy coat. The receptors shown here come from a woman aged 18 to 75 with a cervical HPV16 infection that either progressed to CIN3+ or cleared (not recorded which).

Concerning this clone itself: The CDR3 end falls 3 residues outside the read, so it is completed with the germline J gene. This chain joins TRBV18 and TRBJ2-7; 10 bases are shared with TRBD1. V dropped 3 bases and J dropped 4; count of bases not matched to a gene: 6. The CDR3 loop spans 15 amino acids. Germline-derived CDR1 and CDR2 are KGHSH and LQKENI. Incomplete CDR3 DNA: TGTGCCAGCTCACCGACCGGGACAGGGGAATACGAG. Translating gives CASSPTGTGEYE. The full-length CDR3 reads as CASSPTGTGEYEQYF.

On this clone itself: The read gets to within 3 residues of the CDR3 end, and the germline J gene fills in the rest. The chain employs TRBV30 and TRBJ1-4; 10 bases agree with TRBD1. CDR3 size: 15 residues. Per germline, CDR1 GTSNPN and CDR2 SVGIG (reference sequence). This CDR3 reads CAWTIGDRGSNVLFF. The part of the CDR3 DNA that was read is TGTGCCTGGACCATAGGGGACAGGGGATCCAACGTA.

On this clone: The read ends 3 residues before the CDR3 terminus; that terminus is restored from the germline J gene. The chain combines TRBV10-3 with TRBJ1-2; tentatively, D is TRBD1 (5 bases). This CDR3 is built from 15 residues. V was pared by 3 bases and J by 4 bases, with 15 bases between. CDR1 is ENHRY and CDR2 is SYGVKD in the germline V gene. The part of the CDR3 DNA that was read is TGTGCCATCAGTGAAGGCGCAGGGATACTCTATGGC. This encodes CAISEGAGILYG. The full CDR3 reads CAISEGAGILYGYTF.

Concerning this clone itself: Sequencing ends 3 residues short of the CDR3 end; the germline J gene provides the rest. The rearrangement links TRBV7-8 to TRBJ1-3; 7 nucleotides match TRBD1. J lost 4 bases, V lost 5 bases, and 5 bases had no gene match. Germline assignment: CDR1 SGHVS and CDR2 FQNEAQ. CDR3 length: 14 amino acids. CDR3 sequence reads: CASSTGTAGNTIYF. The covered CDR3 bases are TGTGCCAGCAGCACCGGGACAGCAGGAAACACC. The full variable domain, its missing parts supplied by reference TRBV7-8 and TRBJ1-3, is GAGVSQSPRYKVAKRGQDVALRCDPISGHVSLFWYQQALGQGPEFLTYFQNEAQLDKSGLPSDRFFAERPEGSVSTLKIQRTQQEDSAVYLCASSTGTAGNTIYFGEGSWLTVV.

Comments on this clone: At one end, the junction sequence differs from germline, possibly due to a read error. The DNA read from the CDR3 is TGCGCCAGCAGCTCGACAGCAACTAATGAAGAA. It yields the protein CASSSTATNEE. The entire CDR3 sequence reads CASSSTATNEELFF. The chain uses TRBV5-1 and TRBJ1-4; the D gene is possibly TRBD1 (5 bases). The CDR3 end is not reached by the read, which stops 3 residues before it; the germline J gene fills it in. CDR3 length equals 14 residues. Germline values: CDR1 SGHRS, CDR2 YFSETQ.

The CDR3 region is CASSLEGITEAFF. The part of the CDR3 DNA that was read is TGCGCCAGCAGCTTGGAGGGGATAACTGAA. This sequence joins TRBV5-1 and TRBJ1-1; D perhaps matches TRBD1 (5 bases). The observed sequence ends 3 residues before the CDR3 terminus, with the missing tail filled in from the germline J gene. V dropped 0 bases and J dropped 5 bases, with 8 bases sitting between them. Germline V gene lookup returns CDR1 SGHRS and CDR2 YFSETQ. The CDR3 sequence is 13 residues long.

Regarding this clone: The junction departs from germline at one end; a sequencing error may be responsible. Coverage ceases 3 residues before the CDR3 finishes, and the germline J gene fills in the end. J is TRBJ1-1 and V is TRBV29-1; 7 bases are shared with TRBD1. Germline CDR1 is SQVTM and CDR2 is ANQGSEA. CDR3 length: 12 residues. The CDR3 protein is CSVEGTVLEAFF. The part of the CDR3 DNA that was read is TGCAGCGTAGAAGGGACAGTCCTTGAA.

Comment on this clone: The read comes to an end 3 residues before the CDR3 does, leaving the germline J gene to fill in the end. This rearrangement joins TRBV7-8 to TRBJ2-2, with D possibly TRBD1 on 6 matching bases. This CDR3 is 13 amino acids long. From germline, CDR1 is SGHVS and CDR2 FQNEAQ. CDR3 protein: CASSYYRDSPLFF. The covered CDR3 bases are TGTGCCAGCAGCTATTACAGGGATTCACCG.

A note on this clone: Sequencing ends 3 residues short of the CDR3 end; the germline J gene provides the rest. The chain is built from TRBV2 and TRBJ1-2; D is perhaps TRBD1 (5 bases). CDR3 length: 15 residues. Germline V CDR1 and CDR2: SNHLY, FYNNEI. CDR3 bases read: TGTGCCAGCAAGTCGGGACTAGCGACTTACAATGAC. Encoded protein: CASKSGLATYND. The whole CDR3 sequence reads CASKSGLATYNDYTF.

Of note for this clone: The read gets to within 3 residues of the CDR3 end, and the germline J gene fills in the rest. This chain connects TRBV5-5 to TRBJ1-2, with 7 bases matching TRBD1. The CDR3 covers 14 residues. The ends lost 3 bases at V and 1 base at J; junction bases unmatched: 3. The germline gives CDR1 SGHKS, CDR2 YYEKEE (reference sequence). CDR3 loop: CASSWDRFNYGYTF. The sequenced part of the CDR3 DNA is TGTGCCAGCAGCTGGGACAGATTTAACTATGGC.

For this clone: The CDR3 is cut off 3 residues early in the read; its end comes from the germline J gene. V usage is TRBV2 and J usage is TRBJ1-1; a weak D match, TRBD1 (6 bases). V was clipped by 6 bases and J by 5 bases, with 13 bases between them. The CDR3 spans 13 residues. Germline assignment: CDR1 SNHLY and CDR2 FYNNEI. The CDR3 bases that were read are TGTGCCAGCAGGCTTACAGGGAAAACTGAA. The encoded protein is CASRLTGKTE. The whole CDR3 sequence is CASRLTGKTEAFF.

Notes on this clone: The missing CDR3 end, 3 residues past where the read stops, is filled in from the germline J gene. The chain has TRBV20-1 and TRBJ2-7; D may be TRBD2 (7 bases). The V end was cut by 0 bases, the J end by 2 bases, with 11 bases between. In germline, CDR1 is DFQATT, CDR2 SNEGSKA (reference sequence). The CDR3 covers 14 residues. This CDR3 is CSAREGGGTYEQYF. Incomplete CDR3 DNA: TGCAGTGCTAGAGAAGGCGGGGGCACCTACGAG.

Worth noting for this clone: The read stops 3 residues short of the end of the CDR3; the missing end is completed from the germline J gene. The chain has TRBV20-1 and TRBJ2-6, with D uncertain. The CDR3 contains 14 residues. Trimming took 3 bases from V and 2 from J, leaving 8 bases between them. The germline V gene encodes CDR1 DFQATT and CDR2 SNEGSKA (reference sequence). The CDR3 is CSASLAAGANVLTF. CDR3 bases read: TGCAGTGCTAGTTTGGCCGCTGGGGCCAACGTC.

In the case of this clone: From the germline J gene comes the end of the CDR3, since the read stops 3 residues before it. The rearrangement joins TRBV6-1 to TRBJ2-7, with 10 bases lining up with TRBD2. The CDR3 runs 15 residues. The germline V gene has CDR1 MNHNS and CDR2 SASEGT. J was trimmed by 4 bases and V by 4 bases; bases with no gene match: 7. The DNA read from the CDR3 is TGTGCCAGCAGTGTCCTAGCGGGAGTCGCGTACGAG. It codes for CASSVLAGVAYE. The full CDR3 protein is CASSVLAGVAYEQYF.

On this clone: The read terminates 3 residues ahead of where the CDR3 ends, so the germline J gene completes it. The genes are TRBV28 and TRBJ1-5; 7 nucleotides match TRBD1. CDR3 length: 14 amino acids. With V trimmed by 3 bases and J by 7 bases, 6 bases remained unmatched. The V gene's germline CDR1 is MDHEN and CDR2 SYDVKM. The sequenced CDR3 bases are TGTGCCAGCAGTTTGGAGGGGGCAACCCAGCCC. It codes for CASSLEGATQP. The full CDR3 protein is CASSLEGATQPQHF.

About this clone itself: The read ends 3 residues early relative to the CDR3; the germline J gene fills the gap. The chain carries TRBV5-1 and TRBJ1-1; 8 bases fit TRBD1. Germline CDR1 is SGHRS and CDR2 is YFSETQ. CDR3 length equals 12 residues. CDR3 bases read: TGCGCCAGCAGCTTCAGGGGGCAGGTG. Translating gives CASSFRGQV. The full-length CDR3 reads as CASSFRGQVAFF.

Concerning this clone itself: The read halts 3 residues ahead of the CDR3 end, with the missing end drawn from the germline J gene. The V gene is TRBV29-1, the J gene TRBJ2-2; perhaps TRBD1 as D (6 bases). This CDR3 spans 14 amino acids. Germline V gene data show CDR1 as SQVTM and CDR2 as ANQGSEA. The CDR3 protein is CSVHQAGDKEKLFF. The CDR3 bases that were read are TGCAGCGTCCACCAGGCAGGGGATAAAGAAAAG.

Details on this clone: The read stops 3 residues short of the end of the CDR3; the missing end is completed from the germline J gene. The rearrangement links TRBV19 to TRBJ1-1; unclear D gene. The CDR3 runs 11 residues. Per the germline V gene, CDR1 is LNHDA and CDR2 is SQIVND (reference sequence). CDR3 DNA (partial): TGTGCCAGTAGTACAGGCTACGAG. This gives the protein CASSTGYE. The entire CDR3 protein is CASSTGYEAFF.

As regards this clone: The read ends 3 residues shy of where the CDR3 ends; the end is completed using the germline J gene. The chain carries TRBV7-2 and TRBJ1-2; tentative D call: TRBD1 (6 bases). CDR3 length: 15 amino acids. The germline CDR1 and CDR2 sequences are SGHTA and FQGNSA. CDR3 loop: CASTKGDRAPDTYTF. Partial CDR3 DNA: TGTGCCTCCACCAAGGGGGACCGGGCCCCGGATACC.

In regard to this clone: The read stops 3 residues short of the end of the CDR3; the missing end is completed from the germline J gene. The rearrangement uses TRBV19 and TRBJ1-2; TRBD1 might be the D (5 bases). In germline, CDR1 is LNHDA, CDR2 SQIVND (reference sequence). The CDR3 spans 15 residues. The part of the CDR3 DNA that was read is TGTGCCAGTAGTACCTCGGGACTCTTGGGGGATGAC. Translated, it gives CASSTSGLLGDD. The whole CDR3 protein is CASSTSGLLGDDYTF.

CDR3 DNA (partial): TGTGCCAGCAAAATTGGGGGGGCTAGCACAGATACG. It yields the protein CASKIGGASTDT. In full, the CDR3 reads CASKIGGASTDTQYF. The chain joins TRBV2 to TRBJ2-3; possibly TRBD2 for D (7 bases). The CDR3 is cut off 3 residues early in the read; its end comes from the germline J gene. The germline gives CDR1 SNHLY, CDR2 FYNNEI. The CDR3 is made up of 15 amino acids. V shed 7 bases and J shed 0 bases, with 14 bases lying between them.

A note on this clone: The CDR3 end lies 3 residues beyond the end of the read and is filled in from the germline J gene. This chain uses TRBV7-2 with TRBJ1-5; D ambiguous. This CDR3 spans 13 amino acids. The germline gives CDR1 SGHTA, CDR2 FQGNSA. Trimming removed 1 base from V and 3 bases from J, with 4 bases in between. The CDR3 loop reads CASSLVFNQPQHF. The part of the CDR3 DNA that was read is TGTGCCAGCAGCTTAGTCTTCAATCAGCCC.

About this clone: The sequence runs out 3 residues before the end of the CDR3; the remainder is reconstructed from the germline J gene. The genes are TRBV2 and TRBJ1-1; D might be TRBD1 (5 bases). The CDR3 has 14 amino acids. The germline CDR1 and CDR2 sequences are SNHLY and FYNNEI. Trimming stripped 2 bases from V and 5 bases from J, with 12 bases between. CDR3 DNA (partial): TGTGCCAGCAGTGAAAATGTCAGGGCGACTGAA. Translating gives CASSENVRATE. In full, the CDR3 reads CASSENVRATEAFF. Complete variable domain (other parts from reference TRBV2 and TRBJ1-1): EPEVTQTPSHQVTQMGQEVILRCVPISNHLYFYWYRQILGQKVEFLVSFYNNEISEKSEIFDDQFSVERPDGSNFTLKIRSTKLEDSAMYFCASSENVRATEAFFGQGTRLTVV.